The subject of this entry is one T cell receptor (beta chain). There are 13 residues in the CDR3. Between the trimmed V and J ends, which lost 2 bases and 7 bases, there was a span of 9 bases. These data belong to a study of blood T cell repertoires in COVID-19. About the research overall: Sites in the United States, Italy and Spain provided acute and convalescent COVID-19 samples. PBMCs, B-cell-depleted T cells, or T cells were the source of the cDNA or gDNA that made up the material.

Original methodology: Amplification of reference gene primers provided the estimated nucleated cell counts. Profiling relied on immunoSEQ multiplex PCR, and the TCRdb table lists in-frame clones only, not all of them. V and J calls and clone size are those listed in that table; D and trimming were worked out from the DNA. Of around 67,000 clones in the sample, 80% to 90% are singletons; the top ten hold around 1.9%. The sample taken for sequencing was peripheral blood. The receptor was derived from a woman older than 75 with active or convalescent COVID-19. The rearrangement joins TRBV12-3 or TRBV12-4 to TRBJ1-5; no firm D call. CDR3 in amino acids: CASSLIEGQPQHF. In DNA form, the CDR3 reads TGTGCCAGCAGTTTAATAGAGGGCCAGCCCCAGCATTTT.